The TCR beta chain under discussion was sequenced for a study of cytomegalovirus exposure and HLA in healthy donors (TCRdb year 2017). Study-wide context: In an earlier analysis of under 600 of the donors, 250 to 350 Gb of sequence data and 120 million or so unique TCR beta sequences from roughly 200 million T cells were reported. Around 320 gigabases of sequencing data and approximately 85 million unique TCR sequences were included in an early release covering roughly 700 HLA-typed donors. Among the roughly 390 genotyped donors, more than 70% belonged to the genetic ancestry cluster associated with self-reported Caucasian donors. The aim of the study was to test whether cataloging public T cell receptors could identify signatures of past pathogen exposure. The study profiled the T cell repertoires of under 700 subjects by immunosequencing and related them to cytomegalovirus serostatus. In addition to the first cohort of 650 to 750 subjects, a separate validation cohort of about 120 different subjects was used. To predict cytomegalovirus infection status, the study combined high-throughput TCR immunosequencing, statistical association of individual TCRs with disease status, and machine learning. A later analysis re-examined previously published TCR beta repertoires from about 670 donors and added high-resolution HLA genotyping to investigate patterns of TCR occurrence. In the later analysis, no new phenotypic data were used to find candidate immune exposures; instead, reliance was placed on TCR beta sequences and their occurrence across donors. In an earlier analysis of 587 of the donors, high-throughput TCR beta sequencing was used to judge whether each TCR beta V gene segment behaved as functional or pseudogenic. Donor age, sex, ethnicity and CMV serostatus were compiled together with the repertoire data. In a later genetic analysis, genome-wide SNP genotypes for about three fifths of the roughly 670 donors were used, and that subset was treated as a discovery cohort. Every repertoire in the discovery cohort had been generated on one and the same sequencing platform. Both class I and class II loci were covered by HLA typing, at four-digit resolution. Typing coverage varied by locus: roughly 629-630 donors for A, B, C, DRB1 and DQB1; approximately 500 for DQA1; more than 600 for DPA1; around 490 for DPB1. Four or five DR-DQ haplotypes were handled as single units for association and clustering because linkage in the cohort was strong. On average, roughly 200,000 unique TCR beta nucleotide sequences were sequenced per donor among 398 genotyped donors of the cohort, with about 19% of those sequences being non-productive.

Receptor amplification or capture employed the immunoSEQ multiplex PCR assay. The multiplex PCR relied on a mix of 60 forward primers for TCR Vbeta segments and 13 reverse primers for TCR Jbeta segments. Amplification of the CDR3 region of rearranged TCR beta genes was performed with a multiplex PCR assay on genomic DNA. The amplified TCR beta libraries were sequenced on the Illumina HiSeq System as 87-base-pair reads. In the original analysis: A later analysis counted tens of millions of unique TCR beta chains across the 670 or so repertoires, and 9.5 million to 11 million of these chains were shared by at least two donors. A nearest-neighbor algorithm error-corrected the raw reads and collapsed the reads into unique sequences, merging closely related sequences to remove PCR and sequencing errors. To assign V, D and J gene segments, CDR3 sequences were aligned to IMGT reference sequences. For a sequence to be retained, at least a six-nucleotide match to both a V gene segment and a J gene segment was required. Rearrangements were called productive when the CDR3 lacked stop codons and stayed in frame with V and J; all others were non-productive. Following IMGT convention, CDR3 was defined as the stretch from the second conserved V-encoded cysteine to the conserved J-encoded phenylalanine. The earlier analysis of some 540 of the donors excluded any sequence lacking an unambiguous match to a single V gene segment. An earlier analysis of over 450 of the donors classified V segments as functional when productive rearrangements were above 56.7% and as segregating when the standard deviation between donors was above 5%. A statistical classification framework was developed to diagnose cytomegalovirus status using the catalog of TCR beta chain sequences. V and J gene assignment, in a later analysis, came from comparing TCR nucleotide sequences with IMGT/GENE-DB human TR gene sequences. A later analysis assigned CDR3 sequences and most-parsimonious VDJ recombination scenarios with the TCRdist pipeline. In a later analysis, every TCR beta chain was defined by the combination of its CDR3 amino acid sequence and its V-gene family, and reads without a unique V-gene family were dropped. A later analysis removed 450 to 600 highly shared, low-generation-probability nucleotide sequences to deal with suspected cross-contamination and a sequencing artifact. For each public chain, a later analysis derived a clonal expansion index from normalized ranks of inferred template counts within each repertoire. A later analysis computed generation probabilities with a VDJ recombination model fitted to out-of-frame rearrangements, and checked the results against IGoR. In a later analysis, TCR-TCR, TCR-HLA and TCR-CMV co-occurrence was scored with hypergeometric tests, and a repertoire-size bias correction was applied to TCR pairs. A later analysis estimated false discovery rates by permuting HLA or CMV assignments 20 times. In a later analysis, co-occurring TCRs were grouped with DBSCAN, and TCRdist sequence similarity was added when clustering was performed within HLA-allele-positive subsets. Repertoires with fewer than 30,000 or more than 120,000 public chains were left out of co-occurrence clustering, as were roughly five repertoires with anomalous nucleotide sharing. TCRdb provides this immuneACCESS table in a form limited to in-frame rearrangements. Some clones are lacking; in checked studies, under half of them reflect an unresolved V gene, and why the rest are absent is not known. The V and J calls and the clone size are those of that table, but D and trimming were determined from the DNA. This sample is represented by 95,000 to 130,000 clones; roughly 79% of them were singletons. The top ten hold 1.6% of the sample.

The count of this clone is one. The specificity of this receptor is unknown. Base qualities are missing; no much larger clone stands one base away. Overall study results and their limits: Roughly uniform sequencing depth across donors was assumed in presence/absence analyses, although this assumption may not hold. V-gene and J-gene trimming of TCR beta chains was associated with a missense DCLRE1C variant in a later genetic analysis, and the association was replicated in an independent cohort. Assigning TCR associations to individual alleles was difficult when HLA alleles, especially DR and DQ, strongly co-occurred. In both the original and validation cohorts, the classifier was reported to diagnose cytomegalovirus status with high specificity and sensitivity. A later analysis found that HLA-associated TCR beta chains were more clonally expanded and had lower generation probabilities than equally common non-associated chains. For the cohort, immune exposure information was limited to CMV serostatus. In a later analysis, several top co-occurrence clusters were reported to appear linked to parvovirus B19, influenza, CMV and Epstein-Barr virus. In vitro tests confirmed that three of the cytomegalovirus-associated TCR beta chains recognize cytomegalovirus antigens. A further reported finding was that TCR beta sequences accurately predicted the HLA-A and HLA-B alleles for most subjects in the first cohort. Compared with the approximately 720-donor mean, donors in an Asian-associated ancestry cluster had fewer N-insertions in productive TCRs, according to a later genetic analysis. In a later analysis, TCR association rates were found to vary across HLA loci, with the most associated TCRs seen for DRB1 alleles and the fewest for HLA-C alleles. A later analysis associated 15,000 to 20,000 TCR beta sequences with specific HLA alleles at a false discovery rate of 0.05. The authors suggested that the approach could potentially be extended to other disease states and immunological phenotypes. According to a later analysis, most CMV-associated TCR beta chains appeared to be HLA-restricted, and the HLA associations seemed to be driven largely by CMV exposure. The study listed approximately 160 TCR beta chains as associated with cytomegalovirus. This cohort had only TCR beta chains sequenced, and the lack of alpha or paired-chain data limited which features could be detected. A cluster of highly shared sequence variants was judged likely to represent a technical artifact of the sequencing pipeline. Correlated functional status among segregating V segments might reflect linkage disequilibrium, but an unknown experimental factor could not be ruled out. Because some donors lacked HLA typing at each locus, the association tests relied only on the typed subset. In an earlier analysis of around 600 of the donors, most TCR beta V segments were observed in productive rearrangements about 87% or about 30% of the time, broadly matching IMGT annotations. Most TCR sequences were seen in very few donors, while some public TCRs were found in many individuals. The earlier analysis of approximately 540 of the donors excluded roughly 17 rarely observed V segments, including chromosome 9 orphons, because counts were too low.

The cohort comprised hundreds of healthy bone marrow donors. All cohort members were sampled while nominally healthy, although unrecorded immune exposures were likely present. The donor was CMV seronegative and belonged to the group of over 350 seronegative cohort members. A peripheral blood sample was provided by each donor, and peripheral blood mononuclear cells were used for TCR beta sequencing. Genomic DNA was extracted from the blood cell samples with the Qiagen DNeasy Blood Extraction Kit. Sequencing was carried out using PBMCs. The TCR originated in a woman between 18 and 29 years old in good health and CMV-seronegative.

The CDR3: CASSTGFRTEAFF. The nucleotide sequence is given as TGTGCCAGCAGCACAGGGTTCCGCACTGAAGCTTTCTTT. The chain joins TRBV6-5 to TRBJ1-1; a tentative D call is TRBD1 (6 bases match). Trimming costs V 6 bases and J 4 bases, and their ends lie 12 bases apart. The CDR3 starts with the cysteine, ends with the phenylalanine, and has 13 residues. CDR3 DNA is the only sequence kept; it has 39 bases, read in frame from the first base. From the germline V gene, CDR1 is MNHEY and CDR2 is SVGAGI.